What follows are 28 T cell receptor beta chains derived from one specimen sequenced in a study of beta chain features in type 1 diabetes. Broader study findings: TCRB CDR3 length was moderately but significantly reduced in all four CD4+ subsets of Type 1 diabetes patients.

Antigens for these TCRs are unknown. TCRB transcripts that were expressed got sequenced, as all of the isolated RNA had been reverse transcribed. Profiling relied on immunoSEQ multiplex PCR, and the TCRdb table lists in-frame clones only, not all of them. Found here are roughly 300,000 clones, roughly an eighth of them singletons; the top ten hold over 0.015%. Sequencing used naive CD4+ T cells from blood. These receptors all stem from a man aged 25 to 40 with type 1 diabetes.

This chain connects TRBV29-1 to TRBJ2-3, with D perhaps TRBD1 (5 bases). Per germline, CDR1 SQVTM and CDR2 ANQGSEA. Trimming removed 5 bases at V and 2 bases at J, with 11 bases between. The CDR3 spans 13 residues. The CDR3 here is CSVKQVFTDTQYF. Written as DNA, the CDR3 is TGCAGCGTTAAACAGGTTTTCACAGATACGCAGTATTTT.

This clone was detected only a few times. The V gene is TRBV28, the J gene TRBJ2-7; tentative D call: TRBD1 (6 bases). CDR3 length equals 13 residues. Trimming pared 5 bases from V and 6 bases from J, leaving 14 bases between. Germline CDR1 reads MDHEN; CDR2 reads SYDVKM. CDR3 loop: CASSPGVFGEQYF. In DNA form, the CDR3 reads TGTGCCAGCAGTCCAGGGGTGTTCGGCGAGCAGTACTTC.

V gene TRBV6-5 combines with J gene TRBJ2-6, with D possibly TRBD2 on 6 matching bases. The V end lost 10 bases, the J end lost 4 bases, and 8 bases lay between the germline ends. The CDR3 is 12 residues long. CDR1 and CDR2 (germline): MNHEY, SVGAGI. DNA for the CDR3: TGTGCCACCCGGGGGGGGGCCAACGTCCTGACTTTC. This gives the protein CATRGGANVLTF.

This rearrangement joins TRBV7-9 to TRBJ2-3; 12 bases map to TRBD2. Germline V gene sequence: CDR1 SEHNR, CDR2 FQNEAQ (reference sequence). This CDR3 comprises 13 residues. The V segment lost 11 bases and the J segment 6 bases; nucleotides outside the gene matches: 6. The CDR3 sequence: CAGRLAGADTQYF. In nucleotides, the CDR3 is TGTGCCGGCCGACTAGCGGGAGCTGATACGCAGTATTTT.

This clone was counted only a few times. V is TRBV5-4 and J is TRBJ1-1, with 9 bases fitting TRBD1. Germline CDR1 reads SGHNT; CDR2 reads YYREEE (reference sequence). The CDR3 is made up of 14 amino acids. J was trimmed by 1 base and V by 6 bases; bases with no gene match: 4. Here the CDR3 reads CASTPGQGNTEAFF. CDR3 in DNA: TGTGCCAGCACCCCGGGACAGGGGAACACTGAAGCTTTCTTT.

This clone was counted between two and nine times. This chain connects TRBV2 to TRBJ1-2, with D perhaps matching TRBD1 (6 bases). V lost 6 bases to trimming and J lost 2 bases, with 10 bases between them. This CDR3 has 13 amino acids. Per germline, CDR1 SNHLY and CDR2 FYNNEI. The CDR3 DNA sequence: TGTGCCAGCAGGGGTCAGGGGAACTATGGCTACACCTTC. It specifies CASRGQGNYGYTF.

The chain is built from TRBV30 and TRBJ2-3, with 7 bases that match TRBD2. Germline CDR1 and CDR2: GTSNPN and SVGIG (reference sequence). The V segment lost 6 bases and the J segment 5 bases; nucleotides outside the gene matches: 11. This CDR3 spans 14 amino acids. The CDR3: CACPGLESGDTQYF. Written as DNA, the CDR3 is TGTGCCTGCCCAGGACTAGAGAGCGGAGATACGCAGTATTTT.

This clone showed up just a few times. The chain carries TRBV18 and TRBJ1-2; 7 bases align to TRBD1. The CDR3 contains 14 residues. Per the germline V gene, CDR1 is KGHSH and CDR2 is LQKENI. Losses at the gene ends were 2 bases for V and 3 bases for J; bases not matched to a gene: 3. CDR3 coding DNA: TGTGCCAGCTCACCAGACAGGGCTGACTATGGCTACACCTTC. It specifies CASSPDRADYGYTF. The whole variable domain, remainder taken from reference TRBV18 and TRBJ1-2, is NAGVMQNPRHLVRRRGQEARLRCSPMKGHSHVYWYRQLPEEGLKFMVYLQKENIIDESGMPKERFSAEFPKEGPSILRIQQVVRGDSAAYFCASSPDRADYGYTFGSGTRLTVV.

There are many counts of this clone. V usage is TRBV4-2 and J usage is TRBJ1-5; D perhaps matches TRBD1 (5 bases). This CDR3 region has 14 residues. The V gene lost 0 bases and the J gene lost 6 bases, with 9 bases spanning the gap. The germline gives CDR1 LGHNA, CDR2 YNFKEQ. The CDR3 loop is CASSQELGGQPQHF. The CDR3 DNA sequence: TGTGCCAGCAGCCAAGAGTTGGGGGGTCAGCCCCAGCATTTT.

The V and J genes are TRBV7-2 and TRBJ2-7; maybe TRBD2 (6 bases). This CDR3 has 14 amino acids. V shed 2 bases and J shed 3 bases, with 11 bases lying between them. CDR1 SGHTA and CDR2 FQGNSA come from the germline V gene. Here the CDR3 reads CASSLLSGVYEQYF. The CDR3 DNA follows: TGTGCCAGCAGCTTATTGTCGGGAGTCTACGAGCAGTACTTC.

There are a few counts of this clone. The CDR3 DNA reads as TGTGCCAGCAGTTCGCAAGCGGGAGGAGATACCGGGGAGCTGTTTTTT. It encodes CASSSQAGGDTGELFF. The chain couples TRBV28 to TRBJ2-2; 9 positions match TRBD2. The CDR3 runs 16 residues. J gave up 5 bases and V 4 bases, and 8 bases lay outside the gene matches. Germline loops: CDR1 MDHEN, CDR2 SYDVKM.

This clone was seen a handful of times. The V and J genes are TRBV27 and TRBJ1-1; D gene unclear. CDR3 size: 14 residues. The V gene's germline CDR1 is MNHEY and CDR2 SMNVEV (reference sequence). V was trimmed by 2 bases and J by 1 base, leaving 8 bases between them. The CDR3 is CASSLRGENTEAFF. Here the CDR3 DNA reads TGTGCCAGCAGTTTACGCGGGGAGAACACTGAAGCTTTCTTT.

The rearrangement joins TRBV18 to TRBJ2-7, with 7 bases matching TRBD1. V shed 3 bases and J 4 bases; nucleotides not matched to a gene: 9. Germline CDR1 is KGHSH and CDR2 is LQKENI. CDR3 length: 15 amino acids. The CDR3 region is CASSPKTGTFYEQYF. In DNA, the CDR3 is TGTGCCAGCTCACCGAAGACAGGGACCTTTTACGAGCAGTACTTC.

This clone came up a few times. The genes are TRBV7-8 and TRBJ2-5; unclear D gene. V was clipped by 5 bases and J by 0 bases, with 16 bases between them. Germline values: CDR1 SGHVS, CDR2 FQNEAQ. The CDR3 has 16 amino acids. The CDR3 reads CASSPRGDAYQETQYF. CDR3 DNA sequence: TGTGCCAGCAGCCCGAGAGGTGACGCGTACCAAGAGACCCAGTACTTC.

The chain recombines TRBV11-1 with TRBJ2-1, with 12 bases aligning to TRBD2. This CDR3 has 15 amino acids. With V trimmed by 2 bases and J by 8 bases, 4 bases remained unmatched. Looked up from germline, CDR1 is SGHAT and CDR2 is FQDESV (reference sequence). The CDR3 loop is CASSLRTSGNYEQFF. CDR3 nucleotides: TGTGCCAGCAGCTTAAGGACTAGCGGGAACTATGAGCAGTTCTTC.

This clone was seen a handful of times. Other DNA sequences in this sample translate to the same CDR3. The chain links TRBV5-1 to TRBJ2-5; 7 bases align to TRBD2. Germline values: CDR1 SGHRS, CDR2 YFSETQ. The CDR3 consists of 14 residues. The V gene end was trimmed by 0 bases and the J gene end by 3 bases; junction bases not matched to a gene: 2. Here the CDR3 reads CASSLALAEETQYF. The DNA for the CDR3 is TGCGCCAGCAGCTTGGCCCTAGCGGAAGAGACCCAGTACTTC.

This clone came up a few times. The CDR3 reads CASSLTGYNEQFF. The CDR3 bases are TGTGCCAGCAGTTTGACAGGGTACAATGAGCAGTTCTTC. This sequence joins TRBV27 and TRBJ2-1; TRBD1 agrees at 7 bases. Trimming took 3 bases from V and 4 from J; bases not matched to a gene: 0. The CDR3 has 13 amino acids. Germline V gene data show CDR1 as MNHEY and CDR2 as SMNVEV (reference sequence).

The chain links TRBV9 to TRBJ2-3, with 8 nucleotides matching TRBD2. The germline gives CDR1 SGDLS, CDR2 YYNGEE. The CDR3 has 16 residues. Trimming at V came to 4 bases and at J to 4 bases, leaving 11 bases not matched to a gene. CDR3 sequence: CASSSGTSQGPDTQYF. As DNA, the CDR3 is TGTGCCAGCAGCTCAGGGACTAGTCAGGGACCAGATACGCAGTATTTT.

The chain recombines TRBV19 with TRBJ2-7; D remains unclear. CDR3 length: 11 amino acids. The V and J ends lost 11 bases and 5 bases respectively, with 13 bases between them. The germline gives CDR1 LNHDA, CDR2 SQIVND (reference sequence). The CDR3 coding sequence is TGTGCCGTCTCCTACGAAGACGAGCAGTACTTC. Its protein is CAVSYEDEQYF.

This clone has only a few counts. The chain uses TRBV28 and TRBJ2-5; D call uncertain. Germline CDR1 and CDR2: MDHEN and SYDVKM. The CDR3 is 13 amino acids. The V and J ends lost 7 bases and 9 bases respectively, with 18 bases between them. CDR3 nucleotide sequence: TGTGCCAGCACCCGAGACCGAGGTGATTCCCAGTACTTC. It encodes CASTRDRGDSQYF. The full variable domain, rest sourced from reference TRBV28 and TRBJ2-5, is DVKVTQSSRYLVKRTGEKVFLECVQDMDHENMFWYRQDPGLGLRLIYFSYDVKMKEKGDIPEGYSVSREKKERFSLILESASTNQTSMYLCASTRDRGDSQYFGPGTRLLVL.

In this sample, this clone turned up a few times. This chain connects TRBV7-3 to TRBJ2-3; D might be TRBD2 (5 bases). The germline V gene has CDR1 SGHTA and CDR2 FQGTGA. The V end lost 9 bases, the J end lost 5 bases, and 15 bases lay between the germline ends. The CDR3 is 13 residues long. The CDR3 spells CASGLVGRDTQYF. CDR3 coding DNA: TGTGCCAGTGGTTTAGTTGGGAGAGATACGCAGTATTTT. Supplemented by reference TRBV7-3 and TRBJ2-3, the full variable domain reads GAGVSQTPSNKVTEKGKYVELRCDPISGHTALYWYRQSLGQGPEFLIYFQGTGAADDSGLPNDRFFAVRPEGSVSTLKIQRTERGDSAVYLCASGLVGRDTQYFGPGTRLTVL.

CDR3 coding DNA: TGTGCCAGCAGGCTGGGACTAGCGGACTACGAGCAGTACTTC. Protein sequence: CASRLGLADYEQYF. The rearrangement uses TRBV27 and TRBJ2-7, with 11 nucleotides matching TRBD2. The germline CDR1 and CDR2 sequences are MNHEY and SMNVEV (reference sequence). Unmatched junction bases numbered 4, after V lost 6 bases and J lost 3 bases. CDR3 length: 14 residues.

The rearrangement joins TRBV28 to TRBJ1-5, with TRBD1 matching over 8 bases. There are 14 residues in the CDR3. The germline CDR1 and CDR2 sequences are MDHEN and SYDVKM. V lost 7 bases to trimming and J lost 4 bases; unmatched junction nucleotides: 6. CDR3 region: CASTSDRGNQPQHF. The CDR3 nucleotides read TGTGCCAGCACCTCAGACAGGGGAAATCAGCCCCAGCATTTT.

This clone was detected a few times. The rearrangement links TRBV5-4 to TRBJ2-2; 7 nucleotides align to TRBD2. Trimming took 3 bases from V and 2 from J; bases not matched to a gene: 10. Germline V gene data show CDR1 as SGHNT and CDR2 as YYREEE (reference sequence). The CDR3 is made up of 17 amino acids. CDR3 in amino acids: CASSSGTGTINTGELFF. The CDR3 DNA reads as TGTGCCAGCAGCTCCGGGACCGGGACTATAAACACCGGGGAGCTGTTTTTT.

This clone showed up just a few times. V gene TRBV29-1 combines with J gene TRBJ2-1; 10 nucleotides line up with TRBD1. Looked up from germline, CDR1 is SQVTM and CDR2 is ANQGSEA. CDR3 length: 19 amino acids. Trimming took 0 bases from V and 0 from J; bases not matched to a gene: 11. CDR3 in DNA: TGCAGCGTTGAAGATTTGGGACAGGGGACAAAAAGCTCCTACAATGAGCAGTTCTTC. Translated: CSVEDLGQGTKSSYNEQFF.

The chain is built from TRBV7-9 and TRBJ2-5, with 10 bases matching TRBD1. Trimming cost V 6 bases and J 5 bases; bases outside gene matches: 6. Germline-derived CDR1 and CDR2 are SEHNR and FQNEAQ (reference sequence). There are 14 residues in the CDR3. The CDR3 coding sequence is TGTGCCAGCAGAGCCGGGACAGGGGTCGAGACCCAGTACTTC. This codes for CASRAGTGVETQYF.

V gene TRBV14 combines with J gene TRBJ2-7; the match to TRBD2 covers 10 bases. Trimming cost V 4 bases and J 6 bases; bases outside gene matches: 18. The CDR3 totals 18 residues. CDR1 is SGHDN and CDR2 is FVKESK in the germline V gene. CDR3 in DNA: TGTGCCAGCAGCCCCCTCGGCAGCGGGAGGGCTAAAAGCGGCGAGCAGTACTTC. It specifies CASSPLGSGRAKSGEQYF. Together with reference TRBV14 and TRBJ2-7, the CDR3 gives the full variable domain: EAGVTQFPSHSVIEKGQTVTLRCDPISGHDNLYWYRRVMGKEIKFLLHFVKESKQDESGMPNNRFLAERTGGTYSTLKVQPAELEDSGVYFCASSPLGSGRAKSGEQYFGPGTRLTVT.

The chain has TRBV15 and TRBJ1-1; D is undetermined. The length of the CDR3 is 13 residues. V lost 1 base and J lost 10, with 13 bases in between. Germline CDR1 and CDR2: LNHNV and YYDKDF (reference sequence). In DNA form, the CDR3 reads TGTGCCACCAGCAGAGTCCGGGAAACACTAGCTTTCTTT. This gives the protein CATSRVRETLAFF.